One sample yielded the 27 T cell receptor beta chains listed below, sequenced in a study of blood T cell repertoires in COVID-19. Here immunoSEQ multiplex PCR was the method, and the copy in TCRdb shows in-frame clones only, minus some. The sample lists roughly 130,000 clones; 88% were seen once. The sequenced sample was peripheral blood. Source of these receptors: a human donor with COVID-19, enrolled during active disease. The donor label of this sample is uncertain.

This chain connects TRBV6-5 to TRBJ1-1; D unclear. Deletions cut 6 bases from V and 2 bases from J, with 4 bases between. CDR3 length equals 11 residues. Looked up from germline, CDR1 is MNHEY and CDR2 is SVGAGI. The CDR3 bases are TGTGCCAGCAGGACTAACACTGAAGCTTTCTTT. Protein sequence: CASRTNTEAFF.

This clone showed up just a few times. The genes are TRBV7-9 and TRBJ1-2; D possibly corresponds to TRBD1 (6 bases). Between the trimmed V and J ends, which lost 0 bases and 3 bases, there was a span of 11 bases. Germline CDR1 and CDR2: SEHNR and FQNEAQ (reference sequence). There are 15 residues in the CDR3. The CDR3 DNA follows: TGTGCCAGCAGCTTAGCTCCGGCAGGGGACTATGGCTACACCTTC. Translating it yields CASSLAPAGDYGYTF.

The CDR3 region is CASSGTGGNQPQHF. The CDR3 region has the DNA TGTGCCAGTAGTGGGACAGGGGGCAATCAGCCCCAGCATTTT. This rearrangement joins TRBV19 to TRBJ1-5; 10 bases agree with TRBD1. Germline CDR1 and CDR2: LNHDA and SQIVND (reference sequence). V lost 5 bases, J lost 2 bases, and 0 bases stayed unmatched. The CDR3 spans 14 residues.

This chain links TRBV28 with TRBJ1-1; 10 bases are a match to TRBD1. The length of the CDR3 is 17 residues. Germline V gene lookup returns CDR1 MDHEN and CDR2 SYDVKM. Trimming removed 5 bases from V and 1 base from J; junction bases left unmatched: 10. The CDR3 protein is CASSTRDRGFTNTEAFF. The CDR3 coding sequence is TGTGCCAGCAGTACCCGGGACAGGGGTTTTACGAACACTGAAGCTTTCTTT.

The chain carries TRBV2 and TRBJ1-1; the D gene is possibly TRBD1 (5 bases). Germline V gives CDR1 SNHLY, CDR2 FYNNEI. The CDR3 loop spans 13 amino acids. The V end lost 4 bases, the J end lost 5 bases, and 11 bases lay between the germline ends. This CDR3 reads CASSVGGKTEAFF. In DNA, the CDR3 is TGTGCCAGCAGTGTGGGGGGGAAAACTGAAGCTTTCTTT.

The rearrangement uses TRBV30 and TRBJ2-3; D not certain. The CDR3 length is 12 residues. Germline V gene data show CDR1 as GTSNPN and CDR2 as SVGIG (reference sequence). V lost 2 bases, J lost 3 bases, and 6 bases lay in between. CDR3 DNA sequence: TGTGCCTGGAGTCTTTTAACAGATACGCAGTATTTT. Translating it yields CAWSLLTDTQYF.

The genes are TRBV24-1 and TRBJ2-1; TRBD1 matches at 9 bases. The V and J ends lost 3 bases and 8 bases, in that order; junction bases with no gene match: 10. The CDR3 extends over 16 amino acids. CDR1 KGHDR and CDR2 SFDVKD come from the germline V gene. The CDR3 is CATSDRGQGVVDEQFF. The DNA for the CDR3 is TGTGCCACCAGTGATCGGGGACAGGGTGTAGTCGATGAGCAGTTCTTC.

The chain carries TRBV7-3 and TRBJ2-7, with TRBD2 matching over 7 bases. The CDR3 runs to 14 residues. Germline V lookup: CDR1 SGHTA, CDR2 FQGTGA. V lost 5 bases to trimming and J lost 6 bases; unmatched junction nucleotides: 10. CDR3 DNA: TGTGCCAGCAGCCCGGTGGCGGGGGTTGGCGAGCAGTACTTC. Encoded protein: CASSPVAGVGEQYF.

The rearrangement links TRBV5-1 to TRBJ1-1; no definite D call. The CDR3 loop spans 14 amino acids. Germline CDR1 is SGHRS and CDR2 is YFSETQ. Trimming removed 2 bases at V and 4 bases at J, with 12 bases between. CDR3 in DNA: TGCGCCAGCAGCTTAGCAGGTGATAGCACTGAAGCTTTCTTT. It encodes CASSLAGDSTEAFF.

J is TRBJ2-7 and V is TRBV7-6; TRBD1 agrees at 10 bases. The V gene end was trimmed by 5 bases and the J gene end by 2 bases; junction bases not matched to a gene: 9. There are 16 residues in the CDR3. Germline V CDR1 and CDR2: SGHVS, FNYEAQ. CDR3 loop: CASSPRQGAKTYEQYF. The DNA of the CDR3 is TGTGCCAGCAGCCCGAGACAGGGGGCAAAGACCTACGAGCAGTACTTC.

The rearrangement joins TRBV6-5 to TRBJ1-2; D not resolved. The CDR3 is made up of 13 amino acids. V was cut by 6 bases and J by 7 bases, with 15 bases left in between. CDR1 and CDR2 from the germline V gene are MNHEY and SVGAGI. The CDR3 protein is CASRDHADGGYTF. The CDR3 DNA sequence: TGTGCCAGCAGAGATCATGCGGATGGTGGCTACACCTTC.

This clone was observed a few times. CDR3 amino acids: CATRDRDTEAFF. The DNA of the CDR3 is TGTGCCACCCGGGACAGGGACACTGAAGCTTTCTTT. The J gene is TRBJ1-1, the V gene TRBV19; TRBD1 matches at 9 bases. CDR3 length equals 12 residues. Per germline, CDR1 LNHDA and CDR2 SQIVND (reference sequence). The J segment lost 3 bases and the V segment lost 10 bases, leaving 3 bases of the junction unmatched. The full variable domain, completed using reference TRBV19 and TRBJ1-1, is DGGITQSPKYLFRKEGQNVTLSCEQNLNHDAMYWYRQDPGQGLRLIYYSQIVNDFQKGDIAEGYSVSREKKESFPLTVTSAQKNPTAFYLCATRDRDTEAFFGQGTRLTVV.

This chain connects TRBV3-1 (or the pseudogene TRBV3-2) to TRBJ1-6, with D possibly matching TRBD1 (6 bases). V lost 6 bases, J lost 10 bases, and 10 bases lay in between. This CDR3 is built from 12 residues. Germline CDR1 is LGHDT and CDR2 is YNNKEL (reference sequence). The CDR3 bases are TGTGCCAGCAGTTTGCAGGGGTCACCCCTCCACTTT. Translating it yields CASSLQGSPLHF.

This clone was observed a few times. The genes are TRBV5-1 and TRBJ1-3, with 9 bases identical to TRBD1. Germline trimming cut 0 bases from V and 6 bases from J; bases unmatched to any gene: 4. From germline, CDR1 is SGHRS and CDR2 YFSETQ. There are 15 residues in the CDR3. The CDR3 reads CASSLATGGENTIYF. For the CDR3, the DNA is TGCGCCAGCAGCTTGGCGACAGGGGGTGAAAACACCATATATTTT.

The rearrangement links TRBV2 to TRBJ2-2; 9 bases are a match to TRBD2. Per the germline V gene, CDR1 is SNHLY and CDR2 is FYNNEI. J was trimmed by 6 bases and V by 6 bases; bases with no gene match: 5. The CDR3 contains 14 residues. CDR3 sequence reads: CASSKREVPGELFF. The CDR3 DNA follows: TGTGCCAGCAGCAAGCGGGAGGTCCCCGGGGAGCTGTTTTTT.

The V and J genes are TRBV30 and TRBJ2-5; D may be TRBD1 (5 bases). The CDR3 is 13 residues long. The V gene's germline CDR1 is GTSNPN and CDR2 SVGIG (reference sequence). V lost 4 bases to trimming and J lost 4 bases, with 13 bases between them. CDR3 nucleotides: TGTGCCTGGACAGGGCCGAGAGGAGAGACCCAGTACTTC. Protein product: CAWTGPRGETQYF.

Notes on this clone: This same CDR3 is encoded by further DNA sequences in the sample. The chain joins TRBV5-6 to TRBJ2-7, with D uncertain. The germline gives CDR1 SGHDT, CDR2 YYEEEE. With 3 bases removed from V and 2 bases from J, the gap between germline ends came to 3 bases. The CDR3 has 11 amino acids. The DNA for the CDR3 is TGTGCCAGCAGCTCCACCTACGAGCAGTACTTC. Protein sequence: CASSSTYEQYF. The whole variable domain, remainder taken from reference TRBV5-6 and TRBJ2-7, is DAGVTQSPTHLIKTRGQQVTLRCSPKSGHDTVSWYQQALGQGPQFIFQYYEEEERQRGNFPDRFSGHQFPNYSSELNVNALLLGDSALYLCASSSTYEQYFGPGTRLTVT.

The V and J genes are TRBV6-2 or TRBV6-3 and TRBJ2-1; D is ambiguous. From germline, CDR1 is MNHEY and CDR2 SVGEGT. This CDR3 spans 12 amino acids. V dropped 5 bases and J dropped 9 bases, with 11 bases sitting between them. The CDR3 reads CASSNPRREQFF. Here the CDR3 DNA reads TGTGCCAGCAGTAACCCCAGGCGTGAGCAGTTCTTC.

V is TRBV7-2 and J is TRBJ2-2; no clear D gene. CDR1 and CDR2 from the germline V gene are SGHTA and FQGNSA. This CDR3 has 16 residues. V was clipped by 7 bases and J by 1 base, with 16 bases between them. This CDR3 reads CASTFTTAWNTGELFF. DNA of the CDR3: TGTGCCAGCACCTTTACTACCGCGTGGAACACCGGGGAGCTGTTTTTT.

V gene TRBV12-3 or TRBV12-4 combines with J gene TRBJ1-2; 7 bases are a match to TRBD1. The CDR3 runs to 13 residues. V trimming: 1 base; J trimming: 12 bases; junction bases outside the gene matches: 8. The CDR3, as DNA: TGTGCCAGCAGTTTAGGACAGGGAAGTATCCACACCTTC. It yields the protein CASSLGQGSIHTF.

This clone was found many times. The chain links TRBV5-1 to TRBJ1-3; D is unresolved. The CDR3 is 14 residues long. Trimming shortened V by 3 bases and J by 4 bases, and 11 bases separated the two germline ends. Germline-derived CDR1 and CDR2 are SGHRS and YFSETQ. The CDR3 loop is CASSSQSGGNTIYF. The CDR3 DNA reads TGCGCCAGCAGCTCCCAGTCGGGGGGAAACACCATATATTTT.

This clone has just a few counts. The genes are TRBV11-2 and TRBJ2-7, with D hard to call. This CDR3 comprises 13 residues. Germline assignment: CDR1 SGHAT and CDR2 FQNNGV. V was pared by 0 bases and J by 6 bases, with 9 bases between. The CDR3 coding sequence is TGTGCCAGCAGCTTAGATCAACGTAGCGAGCAGTACTTC. This sequence encodes CASSLDQRSEQYF.

CDR3 bases: TGTGCCAGCAGTTTCGCGAGAAACACTGAAGCTTTCTTT. Translation gives CASSFARNTEAFF. The J gene is TRBJ1-1, the V gene TRBV5-6; D is undetermined. The CDR3 runs 13 residues. V lost 5 bases to trimming and J lost 2 bases, with 10 bases between them. From germline, CDR1 is SGHDT and CDR2 YYEEEE.

V and J are TRBV10-2 and TRBJ1-2, with TRBD1 matching 7 bases. The germline CDR1 and CDR2 sequences are WSHSY and SAAADI. Losses at the gene ends were 8 bases for V and 2 bases for J; bases not matched to a gene: 8. The CDR3 runs 14 residues. The CDR3 loop is CASAGPGGNYGYTF. The CDR3, as DNA: TGCGCCAGCGCCGGGCCAGGGGGGAACTATGGCTACACCTTC.

The genes are TRBV2 and TRBJ2-3, with a possible D match to TRBD1 (5 bases). The CDR3 is 12 amino acids. CDR1 and CDR2 (germline): SNHLY, FYNNEI. V lost 6 bases and J lost 6, with 10 bases in between. For the CDR3, the DNA is TGTGCCAGCAGACCCAGGGTGGATACGCAGTATTTT. Translated, it gives CASRPRVDTQYF.

CDR3 loop: CASSVSGTASYEQYF. The CDR3 DNA follows: TGTGCCAGCAGCGTATCCGGGACTGCATCCTACGAGCAGTACTTC. The chain employs TRBV9 and TRBJ2-7; D might be TRBD2 (6 bases). Between the trimmed V and J ends, which lost 1 base and 1 base, there was a span of 12 bases. The CDR3 consists of 15 residues. CDR1 SGDLS and CDR2 YYNGEE come from the germline V gene.

The genes are TRBV2 and TRBJ1-2, with unresolved D. V was shortened by 7 bases and J by 3 bases, with 9 bases between the two germline ends. The CDR3 covers 12 residues. Germline V CDR1 and CDR2: SNHLY, FYNNEI. The CDR3 sequence is CASKTGYYGYTF. The CDR3 coding sequence is TGTGCCAGCAAGACGGGGTACTATGGCTACACCTTC.